This TCR beta chain was obtained from a study of blood T cell repertoires in COVID-19. In the study overall: PBMCs, B-cell-depleted T cells, or T cells provided the cDNA or gDNA that made up the material.

Using immunoSEQ multiplex PCR, the repertoire was profiled, and TCRdb retains in-frame clones only, with some absent. Seen here are about 100,000 clones, around four fifths observed once, and the top ten hold around 15%. This CDR3 comprises 13 residues. Trimming took 1 base from V and 6 from J, leaving 9 bases between them. Germline loops: CDR1 LGHDT, CDR2 YNNKEL (reference sequence). What was sequenced was peripheral blood. The chain employs TRBV3-1 (or the pseudogene TRBV3-2) and TRBJ1-1, with D unclear. This receptor was obtained from a middle-aged man with active or convalescent COVID-19. The CDR3 loop is CASSQGSGSEAFF. In nucleotides, the CDR3 is TGTGCCAGCAGCCAAGGATCGGGGTCTGAAGCTTTCTTT.